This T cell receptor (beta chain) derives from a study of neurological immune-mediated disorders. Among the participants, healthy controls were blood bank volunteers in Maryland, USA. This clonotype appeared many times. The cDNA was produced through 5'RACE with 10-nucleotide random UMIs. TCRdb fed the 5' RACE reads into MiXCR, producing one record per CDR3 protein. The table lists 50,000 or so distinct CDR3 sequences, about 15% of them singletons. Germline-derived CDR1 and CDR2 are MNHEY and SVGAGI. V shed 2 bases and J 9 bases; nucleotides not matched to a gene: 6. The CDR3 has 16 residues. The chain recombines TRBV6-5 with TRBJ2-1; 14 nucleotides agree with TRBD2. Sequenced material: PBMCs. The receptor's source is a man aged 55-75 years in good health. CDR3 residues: CASSYGTSGSRAEQFF. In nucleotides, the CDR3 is TGTGCCAGCAGTTACGGGACTAGCGGGAGTCGTGCTGAGCAGTTCTTC.